This record looks at one TCR beta chain sequence and its context. The data belong to a study of blood T cell repertoires in COVID-19. At the level of the study: There were acute and convalescent COVID-19 samples, and they came from the United States, Italy and Spain. From T cells, B-cell-depleted T cells, or PBMCs came the material, which was cDNA or gDNA.

Original data processing: Reference gene primer amplification gave nucleated cell count estimates. This table comes from immunoSEQ multiplex PCR, and its TCRdb copy is limited to in-frame clones, with some not included. The DNA gave D and trimming, while V, J and clone size come from that table. The repertoire consists of more than 150,000 clones, with more than 85% occurring once and the leading ten covering approximately 2.1%. Input material: peripheral blood. This clonotype was sampled from a man in his 70s with active or convalescent COVID-19.

The CDR3 coding sequence is TGTGCCAGCAGCCAAGATGCGGGGCAAGGGGTGTATGAAAAACTGTTTTTT. Its translation is CASSQDAGQGVYEKLFF. The gene calls are TRBV3-1 (or the pseudogene TRBV3-2) and TRBJ1-4; D may be TRBD1 (5 bases). Germline CDR1 reads LGHDT; CDR2 reads YNNKEL (reference sequence). V lost 0 bases and J 6 bases, leaving 17 bases between the germline ends. The CDR3 loop spans 17 amino acids.